The clone carrying this T cell receptor beta chain was observed many times. What it recognizes is unknown. The sample originates from a study of T-cell reconstitution after alpha-beta-depleted transplantation in children. Findings and caveats of the study: Some patients showed high day-60 TCRbeta diversity, which derived from surviving recipient T cells and thymic progenitors. Roughly two months post-transplant, alpha-beta T cells reportedly originated from several hundred graft clones that had expanded. Newly produced T cells mostly provided counts and TCRbeta diversity after one year, as hyperexpanded clones declined.

Using unique molecular identifiers, the investigators prepared the TCRbeta library. MiXCR was run by TCRdb on the PCR reads, yielding one entry per CDR3 protein. The sample consists of 600,000 to 800,000 distinct CDR3 sequences, around 13% of them appearing once. This CDR3 is built from 14 residues. J is TRBJ2-2 and V is TRBV21-1. TRBV21-1 is termed a pseudogene. The clonotype comes from a girl aged 2-10 years with congenital amegakaryocytic thrombocytopenia, due to receive a stem cell transplant. This sample comprised PBMCs, obtained before TCRalphabeta/CD19-depleted stem cell transplant. The CDR3 region is CASSKDGRTGELFF. CDR3 DNA sequence: TGTGCCAGCAGCAAAGATGGTAGAACCGGGGAGCTGTTTTTT.